The sample holds one count of the clone carrying this T cell receptor beta chain. Its antigen remains unknown. Sequencing used immunoSEQ multiplex PCR; TCRdb keeps in-frame clones, though not all of them. Among approximately 18,000 clones listed, roughly 82% were seen once. CDR3 length: 13 residues. The V end lost 2 bases, the J end lost 4 bases, and 10 bases lay between the germline ends. Germline V gives CDR1 SGHKS, CDR2 YYEKEE (reference sequence). These data are taken from a study of CD4 T cells in relation to SARS-CoV-2 and coronaviruses. Across the study: No peptide or an HIV-1 Nef peptide pool served as negative control.

The unexposed donors gave CD4+ T cells in about 2010-2019, prior to COVID-19. The cells were cultured for roughly 11 days before CD4+ T cells were isolated. The chain links TRBV5-5 to TRBJ2-7, with D possibly matching TRBD1 (5 bases). Sequencing input: CD4+ T cells from PBMCs, cultured in vitro. The sequence came from a human donor in good health. CDR3 amino acids: CASSFRDGYEQYF. The CDR3, as DNA: TGTGCCAGCAGCTTCAGGGATGGGTACGAGCAGTACTTC.